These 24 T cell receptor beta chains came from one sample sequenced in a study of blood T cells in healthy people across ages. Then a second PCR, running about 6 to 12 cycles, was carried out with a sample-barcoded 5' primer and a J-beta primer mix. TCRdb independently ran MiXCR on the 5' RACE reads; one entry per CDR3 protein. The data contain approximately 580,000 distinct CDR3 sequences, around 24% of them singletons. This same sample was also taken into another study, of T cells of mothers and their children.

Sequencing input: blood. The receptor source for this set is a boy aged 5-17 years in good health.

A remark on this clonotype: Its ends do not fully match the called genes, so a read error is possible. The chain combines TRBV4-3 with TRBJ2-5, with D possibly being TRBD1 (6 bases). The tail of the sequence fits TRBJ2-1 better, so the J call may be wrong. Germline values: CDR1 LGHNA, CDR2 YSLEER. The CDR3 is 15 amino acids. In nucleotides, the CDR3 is TGCGCCGGCAGCCAAGATCGCAGGGGACGGAATGAGCAGTTCTTC. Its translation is CAGSQDRRGRNEQFF.

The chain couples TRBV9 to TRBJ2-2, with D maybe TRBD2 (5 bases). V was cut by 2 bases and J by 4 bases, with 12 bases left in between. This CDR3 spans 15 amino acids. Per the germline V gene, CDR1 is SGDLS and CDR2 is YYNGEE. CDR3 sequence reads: CASSVEGIGTGELFF. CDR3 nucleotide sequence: TGTGCCAGCAGCGTTGAGGGTATTGGCACCGGGGAGCTGTTTTTT.

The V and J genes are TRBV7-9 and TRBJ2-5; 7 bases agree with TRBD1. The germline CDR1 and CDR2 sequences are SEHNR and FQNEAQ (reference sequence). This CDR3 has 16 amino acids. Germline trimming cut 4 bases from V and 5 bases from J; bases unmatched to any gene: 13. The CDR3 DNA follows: TGTGCCAGCAGCTCTGGTCCACAGGGGAATAAGGAGACCCAGTACTTC. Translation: CASSSGPQGNKETQYF.

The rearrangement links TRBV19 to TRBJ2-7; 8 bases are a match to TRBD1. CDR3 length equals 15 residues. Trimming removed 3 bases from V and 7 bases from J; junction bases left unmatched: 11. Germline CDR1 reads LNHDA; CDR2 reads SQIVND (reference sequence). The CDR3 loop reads CASSIGTGALGEQYF. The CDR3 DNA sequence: TGTGCCAGTAGTATCGGGACAGGAGCCCTCGGGGAGCAGTACTTC.

This CDR3 reads CATSASDRVEQYF. CDR3 DNA: TGTGCCACCAGTGCCTCGGACAGGGTCGAGCAGTACTTC. V gene TRBV24-1 combines with J gene TRBJ2-5; 8 nucleotides line up with TRBD1. With the DNA end fitting TRBJ2-7 better, the J assignment may be wrong. The CDR3 is 13 amino acids. Germline lookup yields CDR1 KGHDR and CDR2 SFDVKD.

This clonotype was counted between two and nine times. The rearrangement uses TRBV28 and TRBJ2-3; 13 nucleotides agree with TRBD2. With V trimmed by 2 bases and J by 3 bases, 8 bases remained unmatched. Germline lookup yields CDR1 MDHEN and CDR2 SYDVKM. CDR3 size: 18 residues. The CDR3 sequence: CASSLDRTSGSLTDTQYF. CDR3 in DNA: TGTGCCAGCAGTTTAGACCGGACTAGCGGGAGTCTTACAGATACGCAGTATTTT.

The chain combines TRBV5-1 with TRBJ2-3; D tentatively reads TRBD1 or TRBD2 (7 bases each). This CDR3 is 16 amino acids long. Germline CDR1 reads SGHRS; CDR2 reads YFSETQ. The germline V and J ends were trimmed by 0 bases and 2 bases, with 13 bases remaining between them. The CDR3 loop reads CASSLGQGGNTDTQYF. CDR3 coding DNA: TGCGCCAGCAGCTTGGGACAGGGAGGGAACACAGATACGCAGTATTTT.

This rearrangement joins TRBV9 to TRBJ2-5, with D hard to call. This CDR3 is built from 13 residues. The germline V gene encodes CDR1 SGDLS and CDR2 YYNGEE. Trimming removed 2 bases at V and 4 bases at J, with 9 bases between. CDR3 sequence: CASSVRYGETQYF. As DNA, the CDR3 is TGTGCCAGCAGCGTGAGGTATGGAGAGACCCAGTACTTC.

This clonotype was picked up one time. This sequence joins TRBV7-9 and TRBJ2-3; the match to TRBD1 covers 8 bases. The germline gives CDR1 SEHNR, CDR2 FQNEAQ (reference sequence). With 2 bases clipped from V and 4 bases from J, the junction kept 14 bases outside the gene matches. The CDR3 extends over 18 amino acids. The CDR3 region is CASSLWGLPRGRPDTQYF. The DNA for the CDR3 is TGTGCCAGCAGCTTATGGGGCTTGCCCAGGGGGCGGCCAGATACGCAGTATTTT.

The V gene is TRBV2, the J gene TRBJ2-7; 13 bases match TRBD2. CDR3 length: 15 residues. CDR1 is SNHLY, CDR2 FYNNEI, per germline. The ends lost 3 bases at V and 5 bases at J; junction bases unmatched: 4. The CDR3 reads CASSEGTSGINEQYF. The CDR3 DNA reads TGTGCCAGCAGTGAGGGGACTAGCGGGATCAACGAGCAGTACTTC.

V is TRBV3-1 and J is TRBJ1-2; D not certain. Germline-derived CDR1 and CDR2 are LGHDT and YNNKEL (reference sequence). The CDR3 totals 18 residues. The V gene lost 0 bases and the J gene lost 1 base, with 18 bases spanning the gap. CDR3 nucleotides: TGTGCCAGCAGCCAAGATTGGGTCAACCCCATCGGTAACTATGGCTACACCTTC. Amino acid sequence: CASSQDWVNPIGNYGYTF.

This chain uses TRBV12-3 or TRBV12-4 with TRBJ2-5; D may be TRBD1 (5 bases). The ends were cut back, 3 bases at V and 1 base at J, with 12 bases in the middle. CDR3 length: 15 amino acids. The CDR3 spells CASSFREFRQETQYF. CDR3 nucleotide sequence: TGTGCCAGCAGTTTCAGGGAATTCCGCCAAGAGACCCAGTACTTC.

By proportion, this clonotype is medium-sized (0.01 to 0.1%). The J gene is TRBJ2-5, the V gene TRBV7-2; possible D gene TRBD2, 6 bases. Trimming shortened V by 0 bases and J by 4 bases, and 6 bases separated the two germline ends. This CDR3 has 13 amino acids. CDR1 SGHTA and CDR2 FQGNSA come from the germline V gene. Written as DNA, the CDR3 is TGTGCCAGCAGCTTAGCGGGGGGAGAGACCCAGTACTTC. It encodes CASSLAGGETQYF.

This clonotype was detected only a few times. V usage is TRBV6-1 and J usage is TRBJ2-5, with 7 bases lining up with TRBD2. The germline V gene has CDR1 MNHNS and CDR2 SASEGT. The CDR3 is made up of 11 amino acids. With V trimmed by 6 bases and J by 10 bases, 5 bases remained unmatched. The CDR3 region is CASRGGDDQYF. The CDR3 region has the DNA TGTGCCAGCAGGGGGGGGGACGACCAGTACTTC.

The DNA for the CDR3 is TGCAGCGTTCGCCGCGCTTCCTACAATGAGCAGTTCTTC. Protein: CSVRRASYNEQFF. The chain uses TRBV29-1 and TRBJ2-1; D is unclear. The CDR3 runs 13 residues. CDR1 and CDR2 (germline): SQVTM, ANQGSEA. Trimming cost V 5 bases and J 1 base, with 9 bases left between them.

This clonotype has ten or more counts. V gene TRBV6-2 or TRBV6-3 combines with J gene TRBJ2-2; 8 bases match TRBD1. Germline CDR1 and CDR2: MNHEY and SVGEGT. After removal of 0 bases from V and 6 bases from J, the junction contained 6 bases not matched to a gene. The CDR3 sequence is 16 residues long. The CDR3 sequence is CASSYSGETGAGELFF. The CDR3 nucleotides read TGTGCCAGCAGTTACTCGGGCGAGACAGGGGCCGGGGAGCTGTTTTTT.

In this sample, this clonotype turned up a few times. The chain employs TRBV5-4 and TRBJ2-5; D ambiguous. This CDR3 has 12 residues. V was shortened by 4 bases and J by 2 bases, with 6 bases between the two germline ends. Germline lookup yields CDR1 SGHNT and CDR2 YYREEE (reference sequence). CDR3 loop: CASSIPQETQYF. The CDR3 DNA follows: TGTGCCAGCAGCATTCCACAAGAGACCCAGTACTTC.

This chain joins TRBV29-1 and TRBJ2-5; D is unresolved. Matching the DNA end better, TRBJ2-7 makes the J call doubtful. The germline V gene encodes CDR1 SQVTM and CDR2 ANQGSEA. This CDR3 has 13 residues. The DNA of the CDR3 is TGCAGCGTTGAGGGTCCTCTCTCCTACGAGCAGTACTTC. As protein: CSVEGPLSYEQYF.

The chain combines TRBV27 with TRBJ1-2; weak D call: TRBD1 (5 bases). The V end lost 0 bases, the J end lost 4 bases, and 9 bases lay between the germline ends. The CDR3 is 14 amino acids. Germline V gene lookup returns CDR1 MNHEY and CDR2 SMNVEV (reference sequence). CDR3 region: CASSLSRQGYGYTF. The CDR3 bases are TGTGCCAGCAGTTTATCGAGGCAGGGCTATGGCTACACCTTC.

CDR3 protein: CASSLNRGPYEQYF. As DNA, the CDR3 is TGTGCCAGCAGCTTGAACAGGGGTCCCTACGAGCAGTACTTC. J is TRBJ2-7 and V is TRBV7-2, with TRBD1 matching over 7 bases. The V gene's germline CDR1 is SGHTA and CDR2 FQGNSA. The length of the CDR3 is 14 residues. V shed 3 bases, J shed 2 bases, and the junction held 4 bases outside the gene matches. Full variable domain (missing parts from reference TRBV7-2 and TRBJ2-7): GAGVSQSPSNKVTEKGKDVELRCDPISGHTALYWYRQSLGQGLEFLIYFQGNSAPDKSGLPSDRFSAERTGGSVSTLTIQRTQQEDSAVYLCASSLNRGPYEQYFGPGTRLTVT.

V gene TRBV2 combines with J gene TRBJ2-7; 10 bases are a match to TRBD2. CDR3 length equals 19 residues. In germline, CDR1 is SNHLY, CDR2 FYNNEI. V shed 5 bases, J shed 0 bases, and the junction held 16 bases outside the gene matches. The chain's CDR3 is CASSPDRFYASGSSYEQYF. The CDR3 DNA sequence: TGTGCCAGCAGTCCGGACAGGTTCTATGCTAGCGGGAGCTCCTACGAGCAGTACTTC.

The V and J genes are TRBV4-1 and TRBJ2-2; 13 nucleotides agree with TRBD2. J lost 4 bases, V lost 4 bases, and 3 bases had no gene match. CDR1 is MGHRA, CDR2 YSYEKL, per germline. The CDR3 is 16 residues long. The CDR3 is CASSPGLAGITGELFF. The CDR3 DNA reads TGCGCCAGCAGCCCGGGACTAGCGGGAATCACCGGGGAGCTGTTTTTT.

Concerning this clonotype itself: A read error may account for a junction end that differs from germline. The CDR3 spells CASNLGFTGQAEKLFF. The CDR3 DNA follows: TGTGCCAGCAACTTAGGTTTTACGGGACAGGCTGAAAAACTGTTTTTT. The V gene is TRBV11-2, the J gene TRBJ1-4, with 8 bases aligning to TRBD1. This CDR3 region has 16 residues. Germline loops: CDR1 SGHAT, CDR2 FQNNGV.

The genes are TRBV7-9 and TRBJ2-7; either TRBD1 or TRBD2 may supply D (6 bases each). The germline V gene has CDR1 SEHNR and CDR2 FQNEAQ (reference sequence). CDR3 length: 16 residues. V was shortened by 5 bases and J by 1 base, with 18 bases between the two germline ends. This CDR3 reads CASSDTLGGQSYEQYF. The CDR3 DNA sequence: TGTGCCAGCAGCGATACCTTAGGGGGGCAATCCTACGAGCAGTACTTC.